The 31 T cell receptor beta chains given below trace back to one sample, sequenced in a study of blood T cell repertoires in COVID-19. Sequencing used immunoSEQ multiplex PCR; TCRdb keeps in-frame clones, though not all of them. The profile shows hundreds of thousands of clones, more than 75% of them singletons. The sample consisted of PBMCs or T cells enriched from blood (not recorded which). The receptors were gathered from a man aged 25-45 years who had recovered from COVID-19.

The V and J genes are TRBV4-1 and TRBJ2-1; 7 nucleotides agree with TRBD2. The CDR3 runs to 13 residues. Trimming at V came to 3 bases and at J to 7 bases, leaving 3 bases not matched to a gene. The V gene's germline CDR1 is MGHRA and CDR2 YSYEKL. CDR3 amino acids: CASSHWGGNEQFF. The CDR3 region has the DNA TGCGCCAGCAGCCATTGGGGGGGGAATGAGCAGTTCTTC.

The V and J genes are TRBV11-2 and TRBJ2-1; the D gene is possibly TRBD2 (6 bases). The germline V gene has CDR1 SGHAT and CDR2 FQNNGV. The CDR3 contains 16 residues. The V gene lost 5 bases and the J gene lost 0 bases, with 14 bases spanning the gap. Written as DNA, the CDR3 is TGTGCCAGCAGCGCGGGACGTATGAGCTCCTACAATGAGCAGTTCTTC. It translates to CASSAGRMSSYNEQFF. The full variable domain, in which reference TRBV11-2 and TRBJ2-1 provide the parts outside the CDR3, is EAGVAQSPRYKIIEKRQSVAFWCNPISGHATLYWYQQILGQGPKLLIQFQNNGVVDDSQLPKDRFSAERLKGVDSTLKIQPAKLEDSAVYLCASSAGRMSSYNEQFFGPGTRLTVL.

The rearrangement uses TRBV25-1 and TRBJ2-3, with D tentatively TRBD1 (6 bases). The CDR3 is 14 amino acids. V shed 6 bases and J shed 2 bases, with 12 bases lying between them. The V gene's germline CDR1 is MGHDK and CDR2 SYGVNS. DNA of the CDR3: TGTGCCAGCAGGGCAGGGGATTACACAGATACGCAGTATTTT. Its protein is CASRAGDYTDTQYF.

V and J are TRBV27 and TRBJ1-2, with TRBD1 as a possible D gene (5 bases). CDR3 length equals 15 residues. Germline V gene sequence: CDR1 MNHEY, CDR2 SMNVEV (reference sequence). With 2 bases removed from V and 8 bases from J, the gap between germline ends came to 18 bases. The CDR3 DNA follows: TGTGCCAGCAGTTTAGTAGCCAGGGAGGTCCGCGGCTACACCTTC. This encodes CASSLVAREVRGYTF.

J is TRBJ2-1 and V is TRBV7-9, with D possibly being TRBD2 (6 bases). Trimming took 5 bases from V and 8 from J, leaving 13 bases between them. The length of the CDR3 is 13 residues. Per germline, CDR1 SEHNR and CDR2 FQNEAQ (reference sequence). CDR3 protein: CASSPGWGDEQFF. DNA for the CDR3: TGTGCCAGCAGCCCAGGCTGGGGGGATGAGCAGTTCTTC.

V and J are TRBV2 and TRBJ1-6; 9 bases align to TRBD1. CDR3 size: 19 residues. Germline-derived CDR1 and CDR2 are SNHLY and FYNNEI. With V trimmed by 0 bases and J by 7 bases, 13 bases remained unmatched. The CDR3 DNA reads as TGTGCCAGCAGTGAAGCGCTTCAGGGAGGGGACAGGGAAAATTCACCCCTCCACTTT. Its translation: CASSEALQGGDRENSPLHF.

V usage is TRBV5-1 and J usage is TRBJ1-5; TRBD1 might be the D (5 bases). The length of the CDR3 is 15 residues. Trimming shortened V by 5 bases and J by 7 bases, and 19 bases separated the two germline ends. Germline CDR1 and CDR2: SGHRS and YFSETQ. The CDR3 DNA reads as TGCGCCAGCAGTTTCCAATGGCCGGGGGAACAGCCCCAGCATTTT. Amino acids: CASSFQWPGEQPQHF.

V is TRBV15 and J is TRBJ2-7; D gene uncertain. CDR3 length: 14 residues. V shed 3 bases and J shed 3 bases, with 12 bases lying between them. Germline V gene sequence: CDR1 LNHNV, CDR2 YYDKDF (reference sequence). The CDR3 loop is CATSSQQTFYEQYF. The CDR3 bases are TGTGCCACCAGCAGCCAACAGACCTTCTACGAGCAGTACTTC.

This rearrangement joins TRBV3-1 (or the pseudogene TRBV3-2) to TRBJ2-7, with D perhaps TRBD1 (6 bases). The germline V and J ends were trimmed by 1 base and 1 base, with 11 bases remaining between them. This CDR3 contains 15 residues. CDR1 and CDR2 from the germline V gene are LGHDT and YNNKEL (reference sequence). CDR3 in amino acids: CASSQVYRASYEQYF. CDR3 in DNA: TGTGCCAGCAGCCAAGTTTACAGGGCGTCCTACGAGCAGTACTTC.

The rearrangement links TRBV3-1 (or the pseudogene TRBV3-2) to TRBJ2-7; D gene unclear. Germline-derived CDR1 and CDR2 are LGHDT and YNNKEL (reference sequence). CDR3 length: 12 residues. V lost 1 base to trimming and J lost 6 bases, with 7 bases between them. CDR3 DNA: TGTGCCAGCAGCCAAGTTCCGAGCGAGCAGTACTTC. Translated: CASSQVPSEQYF.

The chain uses TRBV12-3 or TRBV12-4 and TRBJ2-7; no clear D. Trimming stripped 5 bases from V and 2 bases from J, with 7 bases between. The CDR3 is 12 residues long. The CDR3 reads CASSRGPYEQYF. CDR3 DNA: TGTGCCAGCAGTCGCGGCCCCTACGAGCAGTACTTC.

In its sample, this clone was seen once. The V call is TRBV5-1, the J call TRBJ2-5, with D possibly being TRBD1 (5 bases). CDR3 length: 15 residues. Germline V gene lookup returns CDR1 SGHRS and CDR2 YFSETQ. Trimming removed 0 bases from V and 0 bases from J, with 9 bases in between. CDR3 protein: CASSLGQTYQETQYF. Here the CDR3 DNA reads TGCGCCAGCAGCTTGGGACAGACGTACCAAGAGACCCAGTACTTC.

The chain uses TRBV10-1 and TRBJ1-1, with 9 bases lining up with TRBD1. The CDR3 has 15 residues. Germline V lookup: CDR1 WNHNN, CDR2 SYGVQD (reference sequence). J gave up 5 bases and V 5 bases, and 9 bases lay outside the gene matches. This CDR3 is CASSKIDRGVTEAFF. CDR3 DNA sequence: TGCGCCAGCAGTAAGATAGACAGGGGGGTGACTGAAGCTTTCTTT.

This clone was seen a handful of times. V usage is TRBV5-5 and J usage is TRBJ1-5; no firm D call. CDR3 length equals 15 residues. Germline lookup yields CDR1 SGHKS and CDR2 YYEKEE (reference sequence). Trimming cost V 2 bases and J 2 bases, with 11 bases left between them. CDR3 sequence reads: CASSFAGLGNQPQHF. CDR3 coding DNA: TGTGCCAGCAGCTTTGCGGGGTTGGGCAATCAGCCCCAGCATTTT.

The V call is TRBV4-1, the J call TRBJ2-7; D remains ambiguous. V lost 1 base and J 4 bases, leaving 8 bases between the germline ends. The CDR3 has 13 amino acids. The germline CDR1 and CDR2 sequences are MGHRA and YSYEKL. CDR3 nucleotides: TGCGCCAGCAGCCAAGGAGGTCAATACGAGCAGTACTTC. Amino acid sequence: CASSQGGQYEQYF.

The chain links TRBV5-4 to TRBJ2-7; TRBD2 is a possible D gene (6 bases). The CDR3 covers 15 residues. Germline V gene lookup returns CDR1 SGHNT and CDR2 YYREEE (reference sequence). V was shortened by 4 bases and J by 2 bases, with 16 bases between the two germline ends. DNA for the CDR3: TGTGCCAGCAGCCCGTCGGGGGTAGACACCTACGAGCAGTACTTC. Translating it yields CASSPSGVDTYEQYF.

The genes are TRBV7-8 and TRBJ1-6; D remains ambiguous. The CDR3 sequence is 14 residues long. CDR1 SGHVS and CDR2 FQNEAQ come from the germline V gene. V was cut by 2 bases and J by 6 bases, with 8 bases left in between. For the CDR3, the DNA is TGTGCCAGCAGCTTACGAGGGATTAATTCACCCCTCCACTTT. It is translated as CASSLRGINSPLHF.

This chain's CDR3 is CASSPRAAADSIFSTDTQYF. The CDR3 coding sequence is TGTGCCAGCAGCCCGAGGGCAGCGGCCGATAGCATATTCAGCACAGATACGCAGTATTTT. The J gene is TRBJ2-3, the V gene TRBV11-3; tentative D call: TRBD2 (5 bases). The CDR3 length is 20 residues. Germline V CDR1 and CDR2: SGHNT, YENEEA. Trimming removed 5 bases from V and 0 bases from J, with 27 bases in between.

V gene TRBV29-1 combines with J gene TRBJ1-2; 8 nucleotides agree with TRBD1. V lost 7 bases, J lost 8 bases, and 12 bases stayed unmatched. The CDR3 loop spans 13 amino acids. The V gene's germline CDR1 is SQVTM and CDR2 ANQGSEA. The CDR3 DNA reads TGCAGCGGGTGGACAGGGTGGATGAGAGGCTACACCTTC. Translation gives CSGWTGWMRGYTF.

The rearrangement joins TRBV28 to TRBJ2-6; perhaps TRBD2 as D (5 bases). Trimming removed 7 bases from V and 1 base from J, with 11 bases in between. The germline V gene encodes CDR1 MDHEN and CDR2 SYDVKM. The CDR3 runs 15 residues. CDR3 residues: CASITSGSGANVLTF. The CDR3 nucleotides are TGTGCCAGCATCACGAGCGGATCTGGGGCCAACGTCCTGACTTTC. Filled out from reference TRBV28 and TRBJ2-6, the complete variable domain reads DVKVTQSSRYLVKRTGEKVFLECVQDMDHENMFWYRQDPGLGLRLIYFSYDVKMKEKGDIPEGYSVSREKKERFSLILESASTNQTSMYLCASITSGSGANVLTFGAGSRLTVL.

Notes on this clone: One junction end does not reproduce the germline sequence, and a read error may be involved. V usage is TRBV18 and J usage is TRBJ2-7; the match to TRBD1 covers 11 bases. Germline CDR1 KGHSH, CDR2 LQKENI. The CDR3 spans 13 residues. CDR3 nucleotides: TGTGCCAGCTCACAAGGGACAGGGGGGGAGCAGTATTTC. Translation gives CASSQGTGGEQYF.

The rearrangement joins TRBV9 to TRBJ2-1, with 9 positions matching TRBD1. Trimming removed 5 bases from V and 4 bases from J; junction bases left unmatched: 7. The CDR3 spans 15 residues. Germline V gene data show CDR1 as SGDLS and CDR2 as YYNGEE. The DNA for the CDR3 is TGTGCCAGCAGGACCGGGACAGGGTTATACAATGAGCAGTTCTTC. Protein: CASRTGTGLYNEQFF.

As DNA, the CDR3 is TGTGCCAGCAGTTTATCCGGGACAGCCCCGAGTACTGAAGCTTTCTTT. This gives the protein CASSLSGTAPSTEAFF. The genes are TRBV27 and TRBJ1-1; 7 nucleotides match TRBD1. V gave up 0 bases and J gave up 5 bases; unmatched junction bases: 9. Germline-derived CDR1 and CDR2 are MNHEY and SMNVEV (reference sequence). The CDR3 totals 16 residues.

This clone was picked up one time. The gene calls are TRBV28 and TRBJ2-6, with D tentatively TRBD1 (7 bases). The CDR3 has 19 amino acids. In germline, CDR1 is MDHEN, CDR2 SYDVKM. V lost 5 bases and J 0 bases, leaving 20 bases between the germline ends. The DNA of the CDR3 is TGTGCCAGCAGTGCGGGACCGGGACAGTCTCCCTCTGGGGCCAACGTCCTGACTTTC. It encodes CASSAGPGQSPSGANVLTF.

The chain uses TRBV7-9 and TRBJ1-1, with 7 bases fitting TRBD1. With 5 bases clipped from V and 1 base from J, the junction kept 4 bases outside the gene matches. Germline V gene data show CDR1 as SEHNR and CDR2 as FQNEAQ (reference sequence). CDR3 length equals 14 residues. CDR3 sequence reads: CASSPGQSNTEAFF. CDR3 bases: TGTGCCAGCAGCCCGGGACAGTCGAACACTGAAGCTTTCTTT.

This clone was picked up a small number of times. The chain combines TRBV19 with TRBJ1-5; 8 nucleotides agree with TRBD1. Germline CDR1 LNHDA, CDR2 SQIVND (reference sequence). V was pared by 8 bases and J by 4 bases, with 10 bases of the junction left unmatched. CDR3 size: 15 residues. In DNA form, the CDR3 reads TGTGCCAGTCATCGGCAGGACAGGGCTAATCAGCCCCAGCATTTT. Its translation is CASHRQDRANQPQHF.

The chain uses TRBV4-1 and TRBJ2-3; maybe TRBD2 (6 bases). Germline CDR1 MGHRA, CDR2 YSYEKL. With 1 base removed from V and 6 bases from J, the gap between germline ends came to 20 bases. The CDR3 length is 17 residues. Here the CDR3 DNA reads TGCGCCAGCAGCCAAGCCTTCCGACTAGAGTCGTCGGATACGCAGTATTTT. Translation: CASSQAFRLESSDTQYF.

This chain joins TRBV28 and TRBJ1-5; 10 bases match TRBD1. V was clipped by 6 bases and J by 11 bases; unmatched bases: 16. CDR1 and CDR2 from the germline V gene are MDHEN and SYDVKM. CDR3 length: 16 amino acids. In DNA, the CDR3 is TGTGCCAGCAGCCCTCCGGGACAGGGGCTTCTTGGGGCCCAGCATTTT. It translates to CASSPPGQGLLGAQHF.

The rearrangement links TRBV19 to TRBJ1-3; D is ambiguous. Germline CDR1 and CDR2: LNHDA and SQIVND (reference sequence). The CDR3 is made up of 13 amino acids. V was trimmed by 7 bases and J by 1 base, leaving 8 bases between them. Written as DNA, the CDR3 is TGTGCCAGTACCCCCCAATCTGGAAACACCATATATTTT. This sequence encodes CASTPQSGNTIYF.

The chain employs TRBV6-5 and TRBJ1-2; 8 nucleotides match TRBD1. Per germline, CDR1 MNHEY and CDR2 SVGAGI. V dropped 0 bases and J dropped 6; count of bases not matched to a gene: 6. The CDR3 runs to 15 residues. The CDR3 coding sequence is TGTGCCAGCAGTTACTCCCCGACAGGGGTGGATGGCTACACCTTC. This codes for CASSYSPTGVDGYTF.

V is TRBV25-1 and J is TRBJ2-3, with a tentative D call TRBD1 (6 bases). V was shortened by 4 bases and J by 5 bases, with 10 bases between the two germline ends. This CDR3 comprises 13 residues. CDR1 and CDR2 (germline): MGHDK, SYGVNS. CDR3 coding DNA: TGTGCCAGCAGTGCGACAGGCCGAGATACGCAGTATTTT. Its protein product is CASSATGRDTQYF.